These 17 T cell receptor beta chains came from one sample sequenced in a study of a mutant IDH1 vaccine in newly diagnosed glioma. Repertoires were generated with immunoSEQ multiplex PCR, while TCRdb's copy carries only in-frame clones and drops some. This table has around 40,000 clones, less than 85% appearing once. These receptors are not linked to any known antigen. As for time point: week 23, last vaccination. Vaccine doses each comprised 300 ug of mutant IDH1 20-mer peptide, with topical imiquimod. Sample: PBMCs, taken from a glioma patient whose treatment included an IDH1 peptide vaccine. The receptors derive from a woman aged 18-29 years with glioma. Some clones in this sample may be carry-over from other donors' samples.

The chain uses TRBV4-1 and TRBJ2-2; D gene unclear. Germline V gene data show CDR1 as MGHRA and CDR2 as YSYEKL. V dropped 2 bases and J dropped 0 bases, with 7 bases sitting between them. CDR3 length: 15 amino acids. The CDR3 bases are TGCGCCAGCAGCCAACAGGCTCCGAACACCGGGGAGCTGTTTTTT. Translated: CASSQQAPNTGELFF.

The genes are TRBV6-4 and TRBJ2-3; 7 bases map to TRBD2. Looked up from germline, CDR1 is MRHNA and CDR2 is SNTAGT. The CDR3 spans 17 residues. With V trimmed by 6 bases and J by 3 bases, 15 bases remained unmatched. CDR3 coding DNA: TGTGCCAGCAGGAGAAAACCGACTAGCCTCTGGACAGATACGCAGTATTTT. Translating it yields CASRRKPTSLWTDTQYF.

The CDR3 region has the DNA TGTGCCAGCAGCTTAGGGACTAGCGGGCCGGAGACCCAGTACTTC. Protein: CASSLGTSGPETQYF. The chain combines TRBV7-2 with TRBJ2-5; 11 positions agree with TRBD2. Trimming at V came to 1 base and at J to 5 bases, leaving 3 bases not matched to a gene. The CDR3 is 15 amino acids. The germline V gene encodes CDR1 SGHTA and CDR2 FQGNSA.

The chain couples TRBV28 to TRBJ2-6; no reliable D call. The germline V gene has CDR1 MDHEN and CDR2 SYDVKM. V lost 10 bases to trimming and J lost 0 bases, with 13 bases between them. The CDR3 spans 15 residues. In DNA, the CDR3 is TGTGCCACCTTAGGGATCGACTCTGGGGCCAACGTCCTGACTTTC. Translation: CATLGIDSGANVLTF.

This clone has a single count. The V gene is TRBV5-1, the J gene TRBJ2-1, with 8 positions matching TRBD2. V lost 3 bases and J lost 2; bases outside the gene matches: 7. The CDR3 has 16 residues. Looked up from germline, CDR1 is SGHRS and CDR2 is YFSETQ. CDR3: CASSSGLAQTYNEQFF. The CDR3 coding sequence is TGCGCCAGCAGCTCTGGACTAGCCCAGACCTACAATGAGCAGTTCTTC.

The rearrangement joins TRBV9 to TRBJ1-1; TRBD1 matches 11 bases. The CDR3 runs 14 residues. After removal of 4 bases from V and 6 bases from J, the junction contained 5 bases not matched to a gene. The germline V gene encodes CDR1 SGDLS and CDR2 YYNGEE. CDR3 region: CASSLGQGAAEAFF. CDR3 DNA: TGTGCCAGCAGCCTAGGACAGGGGGCCGCTGAAGCTTTCTTT.

The chain combines TRBV7-2 with TRBJ2-1, with D tentatively TRBD2 (6 bases). Germline values: CDR1 SGHTA, CDR2 FQGNSA. The length of the CDR3 is 12 residues. V dropped 8 bases and J dropped 9 bases, with 14 bases sitting between them. CDR3 coding DNA: TGTGCCAGCTTCCAGATGGGGGGTGAGCAGTTCTTC. It yields the protein CASFQMGGEQFF.

The chain uses TRBV7-2 and TRBJ2-1, with D perhaps TRBD2 (5 bases). V lost 5 bases to trimming and J lost 7 bases, with 15 bases between them. The CDR3 contains 14 residues. From germline, CDR1 is SGHTA and CDR2 FQGNSA. In DNA, the CDR3 is TGTGCCAGCAGCCAGGACGGGGTGCCTAATGAGCAGTTCTTC. Protein: CASSQDGVPNEQFF.

This chain links TRBV9 with TRBJ2-7, with D possibly being TRBD2 (6 bases). Germline V gene sequence: CDR1 SGDLS, CDR2 YYNGEE. The CDR3 extends over 15 amino acids. V was trimmed by 2 bases and J by 4 bases, leaving 16 bases between them. This CDR3 is CASSVEWNSGYEQYF. CDR3 bases: TGTGCCAGCAGCGTTGAATGGAACAGCGGGTACGAGCAGTACTTC. The variable domain in full, completed from reference TRBV9 and TRBJ2-7, reads DSGVTQTPKHLITATGQRVTLRCSPRSGDLSVYWYQQSLDQGLQFLIQYYNGEERAKGNILERFSAQQFPDLHSELNLSSLELGDSALYFCASSVEWNSGYEQYFGPGTRLTVT.

V usage is TRBV9 and J usage is TRBJ2-1, with D perhaps matching TRBD2 (5 bases). The CDR3 extends over 15 amino acids. Trimming pared 3 bases from V and 1 base from J, leaving 11 bases between. Germline-derived CDR1 and CDR2 are SGDLS and YYNGEE. The CDR3 loop reads CASSADSASYNEQFF. The CDR3, as DNA: TGTGCCAGCAGCGCCGATAGCGCTTCCTACAATGAGCAGTTCTTC.

The table lists this clone with a few counts. The V and J genes are TRBV27 and TRBJ2-7, with a tentative D call TRBD1 (5 bases). The length of the CDR3 is 13 residues. CDR1 MNHEY and CDR2 SMNVEV come from the germline V gene (reference sequence). Trimming removed 3 bases at V and 0 bases at J, with 6 bases between. Here the CDR3 reads CASSFDSSYEQYF. Written as DNA, the CDR3 is TGTGCCAGCAGTTTCGACAGCTCCTACGAGCAGTACTTC.

The chain couples TRBV29-1 to TRBJ1-2; tentative D call: TRBD1 (6 bases). The length of the CDR3 is 13 residues. Germline CDR1 SQVTM, CDR2 ANQGSEA. V lost 6 bases and J 4 bases, leaving 15 bases between the germline ends. CDR3 region: CSVGARQSYGYTF. The CDR3 DNA is TGCAGCGTGGGGGCCCGGCAATCCTATGGCTACACCTTC.

The genes are TRBV7-9 and TRBJ1-4; the match to TRBD1 covers 7 bases. This CDR3 has 16 amino acids. Germline CDR1 reads SEHNR; CDR2 reads FQNEAQ (reference sequence). V was clipped by 5 bases and J by 4 bases; unmatched bases: 10. As DNA, the CDR3 is TGTGCCAGCAGCCCACAGGGGAATTACGGTAATGAAAAACTGTTTTTT. Translation: CASSPQGNYGNEKLFF.

The CDR3 nucleotides are TGTGCCAGCAGCTTAAACCGCGCGTGGGATACGCAGTATTTT. Its translation: CASSLNRAWDTQYF. This chain links TRBV11-2 with TRBJ2-3; D not certain. CDR3 length: 14 residues. V lost 2 bases, J lost 6 bases, and 12 bases lay in between. The germline V gene encodes CDR1 SGHAT and CDR2 FQNNGV.

This clone was picked up a small number of times. The chain employs TRBV11-2 and TRBJ2-1; either TRBD1 or TRBD2 may supply D (5 bases each). CDR3 length equals 12 residues. Germline V gene sequence: CDR1 SGHAT, CDR2 FQNNGV. Trimming pared 1 base from V and 11 bases from J, leaving 9 bases between. The CDR3 coding sequence is TGTGCCAGCAGCTTAGGGGGACCCAAGCAGTTCTTC. Translating gives CASSLGGPKQFF. The entire variable domain, with the rest obtained from reference TRBV11-2 and TRBJ2-1, is as follows: EAGVAQSPRYKIIEKRQSVAFWCNPISGHATLYWYQQILGQGPKLLIQFQNNGVVDDSQLPKDRFSAERLKGVDSTLKIQPAKLEDSAVYLCASSLGGPKQFFGPGTRLTVL.

This rearrangement joins TRBV11-2 to TRBJ1-2; D unresolved. This CDR3 region has 13 residues. Germline V gives CDR1 SGHAT, CDR2 FQNNGV. Trimming took 1 base from V and 7 from J, leaving 10 bases between them. For the CDR3, the DNA is TGTGCCAGCAGCTTAGGGAACTTCGGTGGCTACACCTTC. It specifies CASSLGNFGGYTF.

V usage is TRBV10-2 and J usage is TRBJ1-4, with 10 bases identical to TRBD1. Germline CDR1 and CDR2: WSHSY and SAAADI. The V and J ends lost 2 bases and 5 bases, in that order; junction bases with no gene match: 8. This CDR3 is built from 17 residues. The CDR3 DNA reads as TGCGCCAGCAGTGAGGCCGGGACAGGGGCCTACAATGAAAAACTGTTTTTT. It codes for CASSEAGTGAYNEKLFF.